Below are 25 T cell receptor beta chains sequenced from a single sample in a study of monozygotic twins with inflammatory bowel disease. Following a re-call of the 5' RACE reads, TCRdb has one entry per CDR3 protein and lacks DNA. This repertoire comprises 330,000 or so distinct CDR3 sequences; its ten largest clones make up approximately 2%. The sequenced material came from blood. The receptors shown here come from a human donor with ulcerative colitis or Crohn's disease, or a healthy co-twin of an affected twin (not recorded which).

V is TRBV15 and J is TRBJ1-1; no DNA is available, so the TRBD1 call from TCRdb remains unchecked. Germline lookup yields CDR1 LNHNV and CDR2 YYDKDF (reference sequence). The CDR3 length is 15 residues. The CDR3: CATSRTRIRNTEAFF.

The rearrangement joins TRBV28 to TRBJ2-5; the D call from TCRdb, TRBD2, cannot be confirmed without DNA. Germline CDR1 reads MDHEN; CDR2 reads SYDVKM. The CDR3 spans 15 residues. Here the CDR3 reads CASSETGRQRETQYF.

The V and J genes are TRBV4-1 and TRBJ2-2; the TCRdb D gene call, TRBD2, has no DNA to confirm it. CDR1 MGHRA and CDR2 YSYEKL come from the germline V gene. This CDR3 spans 16 amino acids. The chain's CDR3 is CASSQAASGTTGELFF.

The rearrangement joins TRBV6-1 to TRBJ2-2. The CDR3 totals 14 residues. Germline CDR1 MNHNS, CDR2 SASEGT. The CDR3 reads CASSVAVNTGELFF.

This sequence joins TRBV20-1 and TRBJ2-3. Germline lookup yields CDR1 DFQATT and CDR2 SNEGSKA (reference sequence). The CDR3 is 13 amino acids. CDR3 residues: CSARPSTTDTQYF.

V gene TRBV7-2 combines with J gene TRBJ1-5. The CDR3 covers 16 residues. Germline V gene lookup returns CDR1 SGHTA and CDR2 FQGNSA. CDR3 loop: CASSPVGGFGNQPQHF. The full variable domain, with the rest looked up from reference TRBV7-2 and TRBJ1-5, is GAGVSQSPSNKVTEKGKDVELRCDPISGHTALYWYRQSLGQGLEFLIYFQGNSAPDKSGLPSDRFSAERTGGSVSTLTIQRTQQEDSAVYLCASSPVGGFGNQPQHFGDGTRLSIL.

The chain joins TRBV4-1 to TRBJ2-1; with no DNA, the TCRdb D assignment of TRBD2 cannot be verified. The CDR3 has 16 amino acids. Per the germline V gene, CDR1 is MGHRA and CDR2 is YSYEKL. CDR3 in amino acids: CASSQGVSSGHNEQFF.

V is TRBV11-2 and J is TRBJ2-5; TCRdb names TRBD2, which stays unverified in the absence of DNA. The CDR3 loop spans 15 amino acids. Germline V CDR1 and CDR2: SGHAT, FQNNGV. This chain's CDR3 is CASSLRLAGKETQYF.

This chain connects TRBV9 to TRBJ2-5; TCRdb designates TRBD2, a call that cannot be tested without DNA. From germline, CDR1 is SGDLS and CDR2 YYNGEE. The CDR3 covers 16 residues. CDR3 sequence: CASSVGAGGPTETQYF. The variable domain in full, completed from reference TRBV9 and TRBJ2-5, reads DSGVTQTPKHLITATGQRVTLRCSPRSGDLSVYWYQQSLDQGLQFLIQYYNGEERAKGNILERFSAQQFPDLHSELNLSSLELGDSALYFCASSVGAGGPTETQYFGPGTRLLVL.

The rearrangement joins TRBV29-1 to TRBJ2-7; TCRdb reports TRBD1, a call that lacks DNA to check it against. This CDR3 is built from 14 residues. From germline, CDR1 is SQVTM and CDR2 ANQGSEA. CDR3 protein: CSTRTGTGEREQYF.

The V call is TRBV5-1, the J call TRBJ2-1; the TRBD1 assignment by TCRdb is unverifiable without DNA. Germline CDR1 reads SGHRS; CDR2 reads YFSETQ. The CDR3 is 12 residues long. This chain's CDR3 is CASSLRGHEQFF. Complete variable domain (other parts from reference TRBV5-1 and TRBJ2-1): KAGVTQTPRYLIKTRGQQVTLSCSPISGHRSVSWYQQTPGQGLQFLFEYFSETQRNKGNFPGRFSGRQFSNSRSEMNVSTLELGDSALYLCASSLRGHEQFFGPGTRLTVL.

The genes are TRBV20-1 and TRBJ1-4. The CDR3 runs 14 residues. CDR1 DFQATT and CDR2 SNEGSKA come from the germline V gene (reference sequence). The CDR3 region is CSATAAATNEKLFF.

V and J are TRBV9 and TRBJ2-1; as DNA is missing, the TRBD2 call by TCRdb cannot be tested. The CDR3 sequence is 17 residues long. Germline CDR1 SGDLS, CDR2 YYNGEE. CDR3: CASSVDLWTSGTDEQFF.

The chain uses TRBV9 and TRBJ1-6. Germline V lookup: CDR1 SGDLS, CDR2 YYNGEE. CDR3 size: 14 residues. This CDR3 is CASSVEAGRSPLHF.

This chain uses TRBV19 with TRBJ2-3; lacking DNA, the TRBD2 call made by TCRdb goes unchecked. From germline, CDR1 is LNHDA and CDR2 SQIVND (reference sequence). There are 15 residues in the CDR3. CDR3 residues: CASSSTSGRADTQYF.

The J gene is TRBJ1-2, the V gene TRBV12-3 or TRBV12-4. CDR3 length equals 15 residues. CDR3 in amino acids: CASSFAPEFLYGYTF.

V gene TRBV7-9 combines with J gene TRBJ1-1; as DNA is missing, the TRBD1 call by TCRdb cannot be tested. Per germline, CDR1 SEHNR and CDR2 FQNEAQ (reference sequence). CDR3 size: 14 residues. The CDR3 here is CASEGQALNTEAFF.

The V gene is TRBV6-2 or TRBV6-3, the J gene TRBJ2-3. The CDR3 has 14 residues. Per the germline V gene, CDR1 is MNHEY and CDR2 is SVGEGT. CDR3: CASSYSVQADTQYF.

The gene calls are TRBV12-3 or TRBV12-4 and TRBJ2-3. There are 16 residues in the CDR3. The CDR3 spells CASSLALSGTGDTQYF.

The V call is TRBV20-1, the J call TRBJ2-1; TCRdb returns TRBD2, unconfirmable since there is no DNA. Germline lookup yields CDR1 DFQATT and CDR2 SNEGSKA (reference sequence). There are 17 residues in the CDR3. CDR3 region: CSARDPLGLAGVTEQFF.

The chain combines TRBV7-2 with TRBJ2-7; absent DNA, TCRdb's TRBD2 call cannot be checked. The CDR3 spans 14 residues. The germline V gene encodes CDR1 SGHTA and CDR2 FQGNSA. CDR3 sequence: CASRLGLATNEQYF.

This chain connects TRBV7-8 to TRBJ2-1. The CDR3 totals 18 residues. CDR1 is SGHVS, CDR2 FQNEAQ, per germline. The CDR3: CASSLDSGGRSHYNEQFF.

The CDR3 protein is CASSSRGQAVQETQYF. The chain couples TRBV28 to TRBJ2-5; lacking DNA, the TRBD1 call made by TCRdb goes unchecked. The CDR3 extends over 16 amino acids. Germline CDR1 is MDHEN and CDR2 is SYDVKM. The full variable domain, completed using reference TRBV28 and TRBJ2-5, is DVKVTQSSRYLVKRTGEKVFLECVQDMDHENMFWYRQDPGLGLRLIYFSYDVKMKEKGDIPEGYSVSREKKERFSLILESASTNQTSMYLCASSSRGQAVQETQYFGPGTRLLVL.

The V call is TRBV20-1, the J call TRBJ2-7; TCRdb gives TRBD2 as the D gene, but with no DNA this cannot be confirmed. Germline V gene lookup returns CDR1 DFQATT and CDR2 SNEGSKA (reference sequence). There are 14 residues in the CDR3. Here the CDR3 reads CSARVPGLHFEQYF.

V usage is TRBV21-1 and J usage is TRBJ1-6; the TCRdb D gene call, TRBD1, has no DNA to confirm it. TRBV21-1 is a documented pseudogene. CDR3 length equals 13 residues. CDR3 sequence: CASSLPAAGIPNF.